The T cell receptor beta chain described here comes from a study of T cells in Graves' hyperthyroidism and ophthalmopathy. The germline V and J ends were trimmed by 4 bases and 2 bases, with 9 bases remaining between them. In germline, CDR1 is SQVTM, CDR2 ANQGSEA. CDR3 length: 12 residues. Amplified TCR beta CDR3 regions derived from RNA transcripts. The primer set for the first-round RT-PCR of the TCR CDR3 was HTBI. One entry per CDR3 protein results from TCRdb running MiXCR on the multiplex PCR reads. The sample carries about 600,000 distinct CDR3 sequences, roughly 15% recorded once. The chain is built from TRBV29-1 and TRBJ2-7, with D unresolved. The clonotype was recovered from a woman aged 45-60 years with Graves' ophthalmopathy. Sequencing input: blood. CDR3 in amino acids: CSVGRTTYEQYF. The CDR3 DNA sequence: TGCAGCGTTGGCCGAACTACCTACGAGCAGTACTTC.